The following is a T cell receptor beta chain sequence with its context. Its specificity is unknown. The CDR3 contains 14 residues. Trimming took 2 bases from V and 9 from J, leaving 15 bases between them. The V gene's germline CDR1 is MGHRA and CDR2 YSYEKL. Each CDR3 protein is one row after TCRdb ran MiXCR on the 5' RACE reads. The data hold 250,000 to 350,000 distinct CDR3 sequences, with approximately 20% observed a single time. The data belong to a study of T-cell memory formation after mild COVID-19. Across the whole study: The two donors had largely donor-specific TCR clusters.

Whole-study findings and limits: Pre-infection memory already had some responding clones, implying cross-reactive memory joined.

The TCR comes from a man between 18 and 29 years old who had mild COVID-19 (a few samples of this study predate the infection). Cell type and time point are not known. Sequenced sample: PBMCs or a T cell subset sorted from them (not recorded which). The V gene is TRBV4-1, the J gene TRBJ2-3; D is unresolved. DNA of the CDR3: TGCGCCAGCAGCCAACTGATAGGACCGCAAACGCAGTATTTT. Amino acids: CASSQLIGPQTQYF.